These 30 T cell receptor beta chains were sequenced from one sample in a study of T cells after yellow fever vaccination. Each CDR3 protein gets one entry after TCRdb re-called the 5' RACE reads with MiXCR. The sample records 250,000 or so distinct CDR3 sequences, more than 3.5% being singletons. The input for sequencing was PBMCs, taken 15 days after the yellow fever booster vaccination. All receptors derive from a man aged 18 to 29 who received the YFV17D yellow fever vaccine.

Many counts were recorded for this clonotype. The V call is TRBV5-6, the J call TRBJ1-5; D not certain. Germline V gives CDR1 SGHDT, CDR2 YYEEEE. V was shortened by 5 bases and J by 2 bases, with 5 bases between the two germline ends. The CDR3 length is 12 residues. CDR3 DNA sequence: TGTGCCAGCAGGCGGGGCAATCAGCCCCAGCATTTT. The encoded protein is CASRRGNQPQHF.

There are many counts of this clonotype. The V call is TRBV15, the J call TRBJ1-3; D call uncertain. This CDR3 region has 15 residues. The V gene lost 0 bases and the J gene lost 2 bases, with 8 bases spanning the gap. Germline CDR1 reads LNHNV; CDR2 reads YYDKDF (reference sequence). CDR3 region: CATSRDAGAGNTIYF. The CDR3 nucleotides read TGTGCCACCAGCAGAGATGCCGGGGCTGGAAACACCATATATTTT.

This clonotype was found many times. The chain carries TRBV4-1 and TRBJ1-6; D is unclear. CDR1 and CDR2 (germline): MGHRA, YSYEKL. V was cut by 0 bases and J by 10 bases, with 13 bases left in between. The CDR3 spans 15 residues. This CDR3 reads CASSQDGVVISPLHF. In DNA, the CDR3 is TGCGCCAGCAGCCAAGATGGGGTGGTAATCTCACCCCTCCACTTT.

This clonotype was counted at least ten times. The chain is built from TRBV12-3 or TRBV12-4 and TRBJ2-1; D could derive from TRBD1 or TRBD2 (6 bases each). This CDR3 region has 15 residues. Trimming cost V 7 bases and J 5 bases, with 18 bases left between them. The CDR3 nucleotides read TGTGCCAGCACCCGCCGGGGGCCGGGAAACAATGAGCAGTTCTTC. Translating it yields CASTRRGPGNNEQFF.

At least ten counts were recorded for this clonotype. CDR3 residues: CASSPGTGDLRETQYF. Written as DNA, the CDR3 is TGTGCCAGCAGTCCCGGGACAGGGGATCTAAGGGAGACCCAGTACTTC. V is TRBV12-3 or TRBV12-4 and J is TRBJ2-5; 10 bases line up with TRBD1. The CDR3 runs to 16 residues. With 5 bases clipped from V and 5 bases from J, the junction kept 11 bases outside the gene matches.

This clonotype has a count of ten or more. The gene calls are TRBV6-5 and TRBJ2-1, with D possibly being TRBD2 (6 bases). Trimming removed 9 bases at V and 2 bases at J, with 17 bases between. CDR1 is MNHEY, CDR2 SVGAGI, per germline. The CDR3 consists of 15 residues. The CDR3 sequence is CASSAGTPTYNEQFF. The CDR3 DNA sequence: TGTGCCAGTTCCGCAGGGACTCCTACCTACAATGAGCAGTTCTTC.

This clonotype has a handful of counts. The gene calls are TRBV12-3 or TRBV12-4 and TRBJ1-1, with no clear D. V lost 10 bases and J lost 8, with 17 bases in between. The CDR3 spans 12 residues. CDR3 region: CANSRPPGEAFF. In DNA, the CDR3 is TGTGCCAACTCCAGGCCCCCGGGAGAAGCTTTCTTT.

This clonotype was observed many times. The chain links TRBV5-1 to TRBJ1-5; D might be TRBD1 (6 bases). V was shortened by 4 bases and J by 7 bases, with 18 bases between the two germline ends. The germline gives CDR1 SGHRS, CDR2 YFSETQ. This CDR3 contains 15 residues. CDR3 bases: TGCGCCAGCAGCGTCGGAACAGGGTATGGACAGCCCCAGCATTTT. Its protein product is CASSVGTGYGQPQHF. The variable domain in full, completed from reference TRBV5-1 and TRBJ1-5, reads KAGVTQTPRYLIKTRGQQVTLSCSPISGHRSVSWYQQTPGQGLQFLFEYFSETQRNKGNFPGRFSGRQFSNSRSEMNVSTLELGDSALYLCASSVGTGYGQPQHFGDGTRLSIL.

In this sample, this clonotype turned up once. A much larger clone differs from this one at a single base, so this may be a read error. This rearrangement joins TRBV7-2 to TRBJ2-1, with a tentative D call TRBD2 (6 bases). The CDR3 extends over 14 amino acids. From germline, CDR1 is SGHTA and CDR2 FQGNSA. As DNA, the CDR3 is TGTGCCGGCAGCTTAAAGGGACTCTCAGGGGAGCAGTTCTTC. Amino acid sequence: CAGSLKGLSGEQFF.

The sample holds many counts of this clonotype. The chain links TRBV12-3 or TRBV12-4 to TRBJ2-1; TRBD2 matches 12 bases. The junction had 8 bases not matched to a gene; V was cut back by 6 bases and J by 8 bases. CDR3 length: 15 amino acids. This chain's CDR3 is CASSPRASGGDEQFF. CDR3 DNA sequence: TGTGCCAGCAGCCCCCGGGCTAGCGGGGGGGATGAGCAGTTCTTC.

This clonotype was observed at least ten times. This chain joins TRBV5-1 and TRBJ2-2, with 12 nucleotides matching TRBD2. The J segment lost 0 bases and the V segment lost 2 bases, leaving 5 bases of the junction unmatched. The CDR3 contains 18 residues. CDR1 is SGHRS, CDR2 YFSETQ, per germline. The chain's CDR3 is CASSLGLAGFANTGELFF. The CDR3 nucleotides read TGCGCCAGCAGCTTAGGACTAGCGGGGTTTGCGAACACCGGGGAGCTGTTTTTT.

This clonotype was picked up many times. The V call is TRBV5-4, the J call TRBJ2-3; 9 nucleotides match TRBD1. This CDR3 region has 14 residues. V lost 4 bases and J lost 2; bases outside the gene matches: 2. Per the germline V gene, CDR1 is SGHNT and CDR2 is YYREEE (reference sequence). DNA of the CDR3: TGTGCCAGCAGCGTACAGGGGGCCACAGATACGCAGTATTTT. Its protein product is CASSVQGATDTQYF.

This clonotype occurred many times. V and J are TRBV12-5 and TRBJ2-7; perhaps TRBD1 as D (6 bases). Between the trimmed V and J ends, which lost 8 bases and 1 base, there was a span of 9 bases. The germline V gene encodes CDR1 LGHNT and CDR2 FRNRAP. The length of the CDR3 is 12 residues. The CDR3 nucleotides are TGTGCTAGTCGACAGGATTCCTACGAGCAGTACTTC. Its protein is CASRQDSYEQYF.

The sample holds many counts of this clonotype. The chain's CDR3 is CASGEGYSNQPQHF. The CDR3, as DNA: TGTGCCAGCGGGGAGGGGTATAGCAATCAGCCCCAGCATTTT. The chain joins TRBV2 to TRBJ1-5, with D possibly being TRBD1 (5 bases). V was clipped by 8 bases and J by 0 bases, with 11 bases between them. The V gene's germline CDR1 is SNHLY and CDR2 FYNNEI. The CDR3 runs to 14 residues.

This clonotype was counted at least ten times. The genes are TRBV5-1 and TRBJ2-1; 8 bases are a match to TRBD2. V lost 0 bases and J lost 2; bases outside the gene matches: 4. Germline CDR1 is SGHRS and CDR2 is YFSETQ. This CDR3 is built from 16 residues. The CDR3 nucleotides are TGCGCCAGCAGCTTGGCGGAGCGGGGGACCTACAATGAGCAGTTCTTC. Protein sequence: CASSLAERGTYNEQFF.

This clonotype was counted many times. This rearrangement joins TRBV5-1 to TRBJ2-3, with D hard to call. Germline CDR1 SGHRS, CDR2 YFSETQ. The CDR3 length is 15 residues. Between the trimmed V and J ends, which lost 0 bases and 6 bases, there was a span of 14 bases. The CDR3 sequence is CASSLAGGVADTQYF. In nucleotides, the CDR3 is TGCGCCAGCAGCTTGGCCGGTGGCGTGGCGGATACGCAGTATTTT. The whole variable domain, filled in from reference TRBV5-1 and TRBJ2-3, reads KAGVTQTPRYLIKTRGQQVTLSCSPISGHRSVSWYQQTPGQGLQFLFEYFSETQRNKGNFPGRFSGRQFSNSRSEMNVSTLELGDSALYLCASSLAGGVADTQYFGPGTRLTVL.

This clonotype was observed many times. The CDR3 nucleotides are TGCGCCAGCAGCCTAAGGGGCCAGGGTGGCTATGGCTACACCTTC. It codes for CASSLRGQGGYGYTF. The rearrangement joins TRBV4-3 to TRBJ1-2; weak D call: TRBD1 (5 bases). Germline CDR1 reads LGHNA; CDR2 reads YSLEER. The ends were cut back, 4 bases at V and 4 bases at J, with 16 bases in the middle. The CDR3 contains 15 residues.

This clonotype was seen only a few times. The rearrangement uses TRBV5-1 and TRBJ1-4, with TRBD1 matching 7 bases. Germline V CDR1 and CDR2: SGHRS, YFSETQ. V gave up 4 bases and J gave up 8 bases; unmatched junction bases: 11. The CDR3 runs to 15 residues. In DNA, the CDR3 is TGCGCCAGCAGCATGGCCGAGGGGGCAAACGAAAAACTGTTTTTT. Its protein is CASSMAEGANEKLFF.

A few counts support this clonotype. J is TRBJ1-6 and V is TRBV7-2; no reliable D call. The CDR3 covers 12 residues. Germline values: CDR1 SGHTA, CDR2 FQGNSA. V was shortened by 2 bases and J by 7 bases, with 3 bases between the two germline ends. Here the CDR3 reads CASSLPNSPLHF. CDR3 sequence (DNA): TGTGCCAGCAGCTTACCAAATTCACCCCTCCACTTT. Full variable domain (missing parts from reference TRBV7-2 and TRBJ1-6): GAGVSQSPSNKVTEKGKDVELRCDPISGHTALYWYRQSLGQGLEFLIYFQGNSAPDKSGLPSDRFSAERTGGSVSTLTIQRTQQEDSAVYLCASSLPNSPLHFGNGTRLTVT.

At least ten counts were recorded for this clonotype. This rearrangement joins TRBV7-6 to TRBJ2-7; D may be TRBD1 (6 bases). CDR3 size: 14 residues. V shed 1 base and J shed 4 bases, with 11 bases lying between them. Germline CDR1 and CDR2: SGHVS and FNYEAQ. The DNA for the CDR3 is TGTGCCAGCAGCTTAGATTTGGGGGCTTACGAGCAGTACTTC. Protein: CASSLDLGAYEQYF.

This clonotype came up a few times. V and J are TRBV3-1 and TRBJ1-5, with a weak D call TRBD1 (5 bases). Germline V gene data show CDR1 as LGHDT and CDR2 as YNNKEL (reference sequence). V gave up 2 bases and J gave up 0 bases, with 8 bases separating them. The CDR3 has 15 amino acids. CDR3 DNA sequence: TGTGCCAGCAGCCAAAACAGGAATAGCAATCAGCCCCAGCATTTT. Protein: CASSQNRNSNQPQHF.

The CDR3 region has the DNA TGTGCCAGCAGCTTCAACAAGCCTAACTATGGCTACACCTTC. Its translation is CASSFNKPNYGYTF. The V and J genes are TRBV5-4 and TRBJ1-2; D is unresolved. The CDR3 is 14 amino acids. Germline values: CDR1 SGHNT, CDR2 YYREEE (reference sequence). V shed 2 bases and J shed 0 bases, with 8 bases lying between them.

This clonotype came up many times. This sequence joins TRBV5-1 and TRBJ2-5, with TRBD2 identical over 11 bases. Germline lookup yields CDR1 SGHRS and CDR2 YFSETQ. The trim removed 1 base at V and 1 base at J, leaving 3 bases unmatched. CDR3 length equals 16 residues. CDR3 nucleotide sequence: TGCGCCAGCAGCTTGCGTAGCGGGGGGGCCCAAGAGACCCAGTACTTC. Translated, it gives CASSLRSGGAQETQYF.

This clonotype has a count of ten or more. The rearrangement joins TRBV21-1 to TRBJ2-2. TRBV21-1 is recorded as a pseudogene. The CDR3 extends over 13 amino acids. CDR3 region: CASSKGVTGELFF. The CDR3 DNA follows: TGTGCCAGCAGCAAAGGAGTCACCGGGGAGCTGTTTTTT.

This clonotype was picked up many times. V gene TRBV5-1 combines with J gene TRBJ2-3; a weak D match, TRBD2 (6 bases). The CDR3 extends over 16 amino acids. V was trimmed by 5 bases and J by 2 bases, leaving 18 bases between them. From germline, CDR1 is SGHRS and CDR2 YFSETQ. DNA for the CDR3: TGCGCCAGCAGGAGAACGGCCGGAGGGGCCACAGATACGCAGTATTTT. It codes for CASRRTAGGATDTQYF.

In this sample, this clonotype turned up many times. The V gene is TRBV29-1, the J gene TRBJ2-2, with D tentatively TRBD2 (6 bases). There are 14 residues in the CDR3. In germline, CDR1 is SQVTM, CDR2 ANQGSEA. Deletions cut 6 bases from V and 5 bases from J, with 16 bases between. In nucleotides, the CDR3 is TGCAGCGTAGACCGGGAGCTAGGGACCGGGGAGCTGTTTTTT. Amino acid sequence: CSVDRELGTGELFF.

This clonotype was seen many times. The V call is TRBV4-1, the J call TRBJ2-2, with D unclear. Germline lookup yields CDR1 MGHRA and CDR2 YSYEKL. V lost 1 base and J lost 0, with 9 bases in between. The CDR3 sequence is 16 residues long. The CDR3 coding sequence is TGCGCCAGCAGCCAAGGGCCGGTACCGAACACCGGGGAGCTGTTTTTT. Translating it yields CASSQGPVPNTGELFF.

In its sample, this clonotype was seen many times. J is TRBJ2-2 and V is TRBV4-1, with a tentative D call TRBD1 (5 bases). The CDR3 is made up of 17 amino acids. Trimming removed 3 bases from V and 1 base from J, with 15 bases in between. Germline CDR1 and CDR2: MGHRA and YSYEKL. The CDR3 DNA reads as TGCGCCAGCAGCCACCCAAGGCAGGGTCGGAACACCGGGGAGCTGTTTTTT. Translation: CASSHPRQGRNTGELFF.

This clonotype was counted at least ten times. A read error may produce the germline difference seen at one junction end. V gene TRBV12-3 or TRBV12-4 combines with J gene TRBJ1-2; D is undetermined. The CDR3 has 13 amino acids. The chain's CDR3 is CASSLARVGGYTF. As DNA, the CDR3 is TGTGCCAGCAGCTTAGCGCGGGTCGGCGGCTACACCTTC.

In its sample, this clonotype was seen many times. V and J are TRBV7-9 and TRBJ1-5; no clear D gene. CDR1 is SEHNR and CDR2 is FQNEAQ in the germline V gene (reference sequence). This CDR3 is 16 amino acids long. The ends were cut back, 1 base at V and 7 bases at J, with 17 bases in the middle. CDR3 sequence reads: CASSLVRGLWEQPQHF. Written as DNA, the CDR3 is TGTGCCAGCAGCTTAGTCCGGGGTCTTTGGGAGCAGCCCCAGCATTTT.